The 29 T cell receptor beta chains listed next were all sequenced from one sample in a study of control samples from healthy donors and cancer patients. Assay: immunoSEQ multiplex PCR; the TCRdb copy retains only in-frame clones and omits some. The sample includes roughly 120,000 clones, 70% to 90% of them seen just once. Sequencing was performed on PBMCs. The receptors stem from a woman between 55 and 75 years old with lung cancer.

In this sample, this clone turned up a few times. CDR3: CASIGPLGNIQYF. In DNA, the CDR3 is TGTGCCAGCATTGGGCCTTTAGGAAACATTCAGTACTTC. V usage is TRBV6-5 and J usage is TRBJ2-4, with no clear D. Trimming cost V 7 bases and J 6 bases, with 13 bases left between them. Germline V gene sequence: CDR1 MNHEY, CDR2 SVGAGI. The CDR3 has 13 residues.

This chain connects TRBV5-1 to TRBJ2-3; 12 bases fit TRBD2. CDR3 size: 16 residues. The germline CDR1 and CDR2 sequences are SGHRS and YFSETQ. Trimming cost V 0 bases and J 3 bases; bases outside gene matches: 2. The CDR3 DNA is TGCGCCAGCAGCTTGGCTCTAGCGGGAGGGACAGATACGCAGTATTTT. Its protein product is CASSLALAGGTDTQYF.

V and J are TRBV10-3 and TRBJ1-1; D ambiguous. CDR1 and CDR2 (germline): ENHRY, SYGVKD. This CDR3 contains 13 residues. Trimming stripped 7 bases from V and 1 base from J, with 10 bases between. This CDR3 reads CAINPGGNTEAFF. CDR3 bases: TGTGCCATCAATCCAGGCGGGAACACTGAAGCTTTCTTT.

V usage is TRBV5-1 and J usage is TRBJ2-3; 7 nucleotides match TRBD2. The CDR3 has 17 residues. Germline V CDR1 and CDR2: SGHRS, YFSETQ. The junction had 7 bases not matched to a gene; V was cut back by 0 bases and J by 0 bases. CDR3 residues: CASSLDGAGESTDTQYF. CDR3 nucleotide sequence: TGCGCCAGCAGCTTGGACGGGGCGGGGGAGAGCACAGATACGCAGTATTTT.

The CDR3 DNA follows: TGTGCCAGTAGTATTAGGGGGACCTACGAGCAGTACTTC. Its protein product is CASSIRGTYEQYF. The chain combines TRBV19 with TRBJ2-7; maybe TRBD1 (6 bases). Germline lookup yields CDR1 LNHDA and CDR2 SQIVND (reference sequence). The CDR3 runs 13 residues. The germline V and J ends were trimmed by 3 bases and 2 bases, with 8 bases remaining between them.

The chain couples TRBV18 to TRBJ2-5, with 10 bases that match TRBD2. This CDR3 region has 15 residues. J lost 2 bases, V lost 5 bases, and 5 bases had no gene match. Per germline, CDR1 KGHSH and CDR2 LQKENI. The CDR3 DNA sequence: TGTGCCAGCTCAACCGGACTAGCGGAGCAAGAGACCCAGTACTTC. It codes for CASSTGLAEQETQYF. Complete variable domain (other parts from reference TRBV18 and TRBJ2-5): NAGVMQNPRHLVRRRGQEARLRCSPMKGHSHVYWYRQLPEEGLKFMVYLQKENIIDESGMPKERFSAEFPKEGPSILRIQQVVRGDSAAYFCASSTGLAEQETQYFGPGTRLLVL.

The rearrangement joins TRBV9 to TRBJ1-2; 7 bases are a match to TRBD1. This CDR3 has 13 residues. Trimming took 7 bases from V and 0 from J; bases not matched to a gene: 3. Germline CDR1 is SGDLS and CDR2 is YYNGEE. The CDR3, as DNA: TGTGCCAGCGGGGGACAGCCTAACTATGGCTACACCTTC. This gives the protein CASGGQPNYGYTF.

This chain connects TRBV2 to TRBJ2-5, with D perhaps TRBD2 (6 bases). There are 14 residues in the CDR3. V lost 3 bases to trimming and J lost 1 base, with 9 bases between them. Germline V gene sequence: CDR1 SNHLY, CDR2 FYNNEI. The CDR3 bases are TGTGCCAGCAGTGACGGGAGAGTCCAAGAGACCCAGTACTTC. It specifies CASSDGRVQETQYF.

The V and J genes are TRBV4-1 and TRBJ1-2; the D is unclear. This CDR3 is built from 15 residues. CDR1 and CDR2 from the germline V gene are MGHRA and YSYEKL. The V end lost 0 bases, the J end lost 8 bases, and 16 bases lay between the germline ends. The CDR3 DNA is TGCGCCAGCAGCCAAGAGCCCCAGACGGTGGTCGGCTACACCTTC. Its protein is CASSQEPQTVVGYTF.

This rearrangement joins TRBV10-3 to TRBJ1-5, with TRBD1 as a possible D gene (6 bases). The CDR3 loop spans 14 amino acids. In germline, CDR1 is ENHRY, CDR2 SYGVKD. Trimming pared 0 bases from V and 4 bases from J, leaving 7 bases between. This chain's CDR3 is CAISESTGNQPQHF. The DNA for the CDR3 is TGTGCCATCAGTGAGTCTACAGGGAATCAGCCCCAGCATTTT.

V and J are TRBV6-6 and TRBJ2-7, with unresolved D. CDR1 is MNHNY and CDR2 is SVGAGI in the germline V gene (reference sequence). The V end lost 5 bases, the J end lost 0 bases, and 5 bases lay between the germline ends. The CDR3 totals 12 residues. The CDR3 spells CASSPHSYEQYF. In nucleotides, the CDR3 is TGTGCCAGCAGTCCTCACTCCTACGAGCAGTACTTC.

This sequence joins TRBV19 and TRBJ1-2; D is possibly TRBD1 (6 bases). Germline V CDR1 and CDR2: LNHDA, SQIVND (reference sequence). This CDR3 has 13 residues. Trimming left V 6 bases short and J 3 bases short, with 11 bases between. The CDR3 loop is CASSLQGDYGYTF. The CDR3, as DNA: TGTGCCAGTAGCCTACAGGGTGACTATGGCTACACCTTC.

This clone was detected once. This chain connects TRBV4-1 to TRBJ2-7; D possibly corresponds to TRBD2 (7 bases). V was clipped by 3 bases and J by 2 bases, with 20 bases between them. The CDR3 consists of 17 residues. In germline, CDR1 is MGHRA, CDR2 YSYEKL. In nucleotides, the CDR3 is TGCGCCAGCAGCCAGGGTCGGGGAACAGGGACTACCTACGAGCAGTACTTC. Protein product: CASSQGRGTGTTYEQYF.

The chain recombines TRBV6-1 with TRBJ1-1; TRBD1 matches 12 bases. V dropped 2 bases and J dropped 1; count of bases not matched to a gene: 11. The V gene's germline CDR1 is MNHNS and CDR2 SASEGT. This CDR3 contains 19 residues. In nucleotides, the CDR3 is TGTGCCAGCAGTGAACGGGGACAGGGGGCGTATAAACCGAACACTGAAGCTTTCTTT. Its translation is CASSERGQGAYKPNTEAFF.

This rearrangement joins TRBV19 to TRBJ1-3, with unresolved D. This CDR3 has 13 amino acids. The V and J ends lost 8 bases and 0 bases respectively, with 8 bases between them. Germline-derived CDR1 and CDR2 are LNHDA and SQIVND (reference sequence). DNA of the CDR3: TGTGCCAGTGTTCAGGTCTCTGGAAACACCATATATTTT. This encodes CASVQVSGNTIYF. Complete variable domain (other parts from reference TRBV19 and TRBJ1-3): DGGITQSPKYLFRKEGQNVTLSCEQNLNHDAMYWYRQDPGQGLRLIYYSQIVNDFQKGDIAEGYSVSREKKESFPLTVTSAQKNPTAFYLCASVQVSGNTIYFGEGSWLTVV.

The chain recombines TRBV11-3 with TRBJ1-1; TRBD1 agrees at 7 bases. Per the germline V gene, CDR1 is SGHNT and CDR2 is YENEEA. The CDR3 contains 14 residues. V dropped 5 bases and J dropped 7; count of bases not matched to a gene: 10. CDR3 amino acids: CASSRPRGQSEAFF. The CDR3 region has the DNA TGTGCCAGCAGCCGACCTCGGGGACAGAGTGAAGCTTTCTTT.

The chain recombines TRBV11-2 with TRBJ1-4; a possible D gene is TRBD1 (6 bases). Germline lookup yields CDR1 SGHAT and CDR2 FQNNGV. V was cut by 5 bases and J by 0 bases, with 16 bases left in between. The length of the CDR3 is 17 residues. The CDR3 region is CASSQQGAGATNEKLFF. The CDR3, as DNA: TGTGCCAGCAGCCAACAGGGCGCGGGGGCAACTAATGAAAAACTGTTTTTT.

This clone occurred once. The rearrangement links TRBV5-1 to TRBJ1-1; D is ambiguous. This CDR3 comprises 15 residues. From germline, CDR1 is SGHRS and CDR2 YFSETQ. Trimming left V 0 bases short and J 5 bases short, with 14 bases between. The CDR3 bases are TGCGCCAGCAGCTTGGCAGACTCTCCAATAACTGAAGCTTTCTTT. Translation: CASSLADSPITEAFF.

V usage is TRBV5-8 and J usage is TRBJ2-3, with 12 bases fitting TRBD2. V dropped 5 bases and J dropped 5; count of bases not matched to a gene: 9. Looked up from germline, CDR1 is SGHTS and CDR2 is YDEGEE. The CDR3 totals 16 residues. Written as DNA, the CDR3 is TGTGCCAGCAGGACCTCTAGCGGGAGGGCCTTAGATACGCAGTATTTT. It is translated as CASRTSSGRALDTQYF.

This clone was seen once. V and J are TRBV27 and TRBJ1-3; D is ambiguous. The CDR3 loop spans 13 amino acids. V lost 2 bases, J lost 4 bases, and 6 bases lay in between. Germline assignment: CDR1 MNHEY and CDR2 SMNVEV (reference sequence). This chain's CDR3 is CASSLGNGNTIYF. CDR3 nucleotides: TGTGCCAGCAGTTTAGGGAACGGAAACACCATATATTTT.

The rearrangement joins TRBV5-6 to TRBJ2-3; D assignment may be TRBD1 or TRBD2 (5 bases each). The germline CDR1 and CDR2 sequences are SGHDT and YYEEEE. This CDR3 has 12 residues. The germline V and J ends were trimmed by 4 bases and 8 bases, with 11 bases remaining between them. CDR3 in amino acids: CASSTGTPTQYF. The CDR3 DNA reads as TGTGCCAGCAGCACCGGGACCCCTACGCAGTATTTT.

This clone was detected once. The rearrangement links TRBV5-4 to TRBJ1-6; TRBD1 agrees at 10 bases. This CDR3 has 17 residues. Unmatched junction bases numbered 10, after V lost 4 bases and J lost 6 bases. Germline lookup yields CDR1 SGHNT and CDR2 YYREEE (reference sequence). This CDR3 reads CASSPGGTGAVNSPLHF. The CDR3, as DNA: TGTGCCAGCAGCCCGGGTGGGACAGGGGCGGTTAATTCACCCCTCCACTTT.

The chain is built from TRBV19 and TRBJ2-1; 12 nucleotides match TRBD2. V was pared by 5 bases and J by 1 base, with 6 bases of the junction left unmatched. The CDR3 runs 17 residues. The germline gives CDR1 LNHDA, CDR2 SQIVND (reference sequence). CDR3: CASSFLAGGFSYNEQFF. The CDR3 DNA reads as TGTGCCAGTAGTTTCCTAGCGGGAGGGTTTTCCTACAATGAGCAGTTCTTC.

The V and J genes are TRBV28 and TRBJ2-5, with D possibly being TRBD1 or TRBD2 (5 bases each). The length of the CDR3 is 13 residues. Trimming shortened V by 3 bases and J by 4 bases, and 9 bases separated the two germline ends. Germline assignment: CDR1 MDHEN and CDR2 SYDVKM. The CDR3 region has the DNA TGTGCCAGCAGTTTGGGAGACAGAGAGACCCAGTACTTC. Encoded protein: CASSLGDRETQYF. Filled out from reference TRBV28 and TRBJ2-5, the complete variable domain reads DVKVTQSSRYLVKRTGEKVFLECVQDMDHENMFWYRQDPGLGLRLIYFSYDVKMKEKGDIPEGYSVSREKKERFSLILESASTNQTSMYLCASSLGDRETQYFGPGTRLLVL.

The chain combines TRBV9 with TRBJ1-1, with 11 nucleotides matching TRBD1. This CDR3 is 16 amino acids long. J gave up 4 bases and V 0 bases, and 5 bases lay outside the gene matches. The germline gives CDR1 SGDLS, CDR2 YYNGEE. CDR3 loop: CASSVGTGGLATEAFF. The CDR3, as DNA: TGTGCCAGCAGCGTAGGGACAGGGGGCCTGGCCACTGAAGCTTTCTTT.

This chain connects TRBV6-4 to TRBJ2-3; 11 nucleotides agree with TRBD2. This CDR3 is 16 amino acids long. V lost 3 bases and J lost 1; bases outside the gene matches: 3. CDR1 and CDR2 from the germline V gene are MRHNA and SNTAGT. CDR3 sequence reads: CASSEQLAGGTDTQYF. In nucleotides, the CDR3 is TGTGCCAGCAGTGAGCAACTAGCGGGGGGCACAGATACGCAGTATTTT.

About this clone: Distinct nucleotide sequences in the sample also encode this CDR3. The chain recombines TRBV4-2 with TRBJ2-2; TRBD2 agrees at 9 bases. CDR3 length: 22 residues. The germline gives CDR1 LGHNA, CDR2 YNFKEQ. Unmatched junction bases numbered 21, after V lost 0 bases and J lost 4 bases. CDR3 in DNA: TGTGCCAGCAGCCAAGAAGCTCCCTCACAAACGGCGGGGGGGCCCTTCACCGGGGAGCTGTTTTTT. The encoded protein is CASSQEAPSQTAGGPFTGELFF.

J is TRBJ1-4 and V is TRBV4-3; 9 nucleotides align to TRBD1. The CDR3 covers 15 residues. J gave up 5 bases and V 1 base, and 2 bases lay outside the gene matches. Looked up from germline, CDR1 is LGHNA and CDR2 is YSLEER. The CDR3 region is CASSQGTGENEKLFF. In DNA form, the CDR3 reads TGCGCCAGCAGCCAAGGGACAGGGGAGAATGAAAAACTGTTTTTT.

This chain uses TRBV5-1 with TRBJ2-5; possibly TRBD2 for D (7 bases). Germline CDR1 and CDR2: SGHRS and YFSETQ. There are 13 residues in the CDR3. Trimming pared 4 bases from V and 5 bases from J, leaving 12 bases between. In nucleotides, the CDR3 is TGCGCCAGCAGCGCGGGGGCCGGGGAGACCCAGTACTTC. This gives the protein CASSAGAGETQYF. The full variable domain, its missing parts supplied by reference TRBV5-1 and TRBJ2-5, is KAGVTQTPRYLIKTRGQQVTLSCSPISGHRSVSWYQQTPGQGLQFLFEYFSETQRNKGNFPGRFSGRQFSNSRSEMNVSTLELGDSALYLCASSAGAGETQYFGPGTRLLVL.